These 6 T cell receptor beta chains originate from one sample sequenced in a study of blood T cell repertoires in COVID-19. Libraries were prepared by immunoSEQ multiplex PCR; TCRdb keeps only in-frame clonotypes and omits some of them. The table records 270,000 or so clones, approximately 84% of them present only once. The sample comprised peripheral blood. These receptors were obtained from a human donor with COVID-19, enrolled during active disease. The donor label of this sample is uncertain.

V is TRBV6-1 and J is TRBJ2-7; 10 bases fit TRBD2. The CDR3 loop spans 16 amino acids. V was pared by 0 bases and J by 7 bases, with 9 bases of the junction left unmatched. CDR1 is MNHNS, CDR2 SASEGT, per germline. The chain's CDR3 is CASSEAAAGGSEEQYF. The DNA of the CDR3 is TGTGCCAGCAGTGAAGCAGCAGCGGGAGGGTCCGAAGAGCAGTACTTC.

Here the CDR3 DNA reads TGTGCCAGCAGTTACATTGACAGGTCTGGGCCCCAGCATTTT. Translating it yields CASSYIDRSGPQHF. The chain employs TRBV6-6 and TRBJ1-5, with D possibly matching TRBD1 (6 bases). The CDR3 has 14 amino acids. The germline CDR1 and CDR2 sequences are MNHNY and SVGAGI (reference sequence). Trimming removed 2 bases at V and 9 bases at J, with 14 bases between.

This clone was observed a handful of times. J is TRBJ2-2 and V is TRBV7-9; 13 bases line up with TRBD2. This CDR3 contains 15 residues. The germline CDR1 and CDR2 sequences are SEHNR and FQNEAQ (reference sequence). With V trimmed by 6 bases and J by 5 bases, 3 bases remained unmatched. The CDR3 DNA is TGTGCCAGCAGTGGACTAGCGGGAGCGACCGGGGAGCTGTTTTTT. Protein: CASSGLAGATGELFF.

This clone has more than one count but fewer than ten. The gene calls are TRBV28 and TRBJ2-7, with 8 nucleotides matching TRBD2. The CDR3 runs 14 residues. Germline trimming cut 8 bases from V and 4 bases from J; bases unmatched to any gene: 10. From germline, CDR1 is MDHEN and CDR2 SYDVKM. The CDR3 spells CASGGATSGYEQYF. The CDR3 DNA is TGTGCCAGCGGAGGGGCCACTAGCGGTTACGAGCAGTACTTC.

This chain uses TRBV11-1 with TRBJ2-1; 10 bases fit TRBD2. Germline V lookup: CDR1 SGHAT, CDR2 FQDESV (reference sequence). Trimming took 3 bases from V and 7 from J; bases not matched to a gene: 6. The CDR3 has 15 amino acids. CDR3 sequence: CASSFSSGSSNEQFF. CDR3 nucleotide sequence: TGTGCCAGCAGCTTCTCTAGCGGGAGTTCGAATGAGCAGTTCTTC.

The chain carries TRBV5-4 and TRBJ2-1; 7 bases agree with TRBD2. The junction had 4 bases not matched to a gene; V was cut back by 7 bases and J by 0 bases. CDR3 length: 14 amino acids. Germline CDR1 SGHNT, CDR2 YYREEE (reference sequence). In DNA, the CDR3 is TGTGCCAGCGGCTCGGGGGGCTCCTACAATGAGCAGTTCTTC. Amino acid sequence: CASGSGGSYNEQFF. The entire variable domain, with the rest obtained from reference TRBV5-4 and TRBJ2-1, is as follows: ETGVTQSPTHLIKTRGQQVTLRCSSQSGHNTVSWYQQALGQGPQFIFQYYREEENGRGNFPPRFSGLQFPNYSSELNVNALELDDSALYLCASGSGGSYNEQFFGPGTRLTVL.